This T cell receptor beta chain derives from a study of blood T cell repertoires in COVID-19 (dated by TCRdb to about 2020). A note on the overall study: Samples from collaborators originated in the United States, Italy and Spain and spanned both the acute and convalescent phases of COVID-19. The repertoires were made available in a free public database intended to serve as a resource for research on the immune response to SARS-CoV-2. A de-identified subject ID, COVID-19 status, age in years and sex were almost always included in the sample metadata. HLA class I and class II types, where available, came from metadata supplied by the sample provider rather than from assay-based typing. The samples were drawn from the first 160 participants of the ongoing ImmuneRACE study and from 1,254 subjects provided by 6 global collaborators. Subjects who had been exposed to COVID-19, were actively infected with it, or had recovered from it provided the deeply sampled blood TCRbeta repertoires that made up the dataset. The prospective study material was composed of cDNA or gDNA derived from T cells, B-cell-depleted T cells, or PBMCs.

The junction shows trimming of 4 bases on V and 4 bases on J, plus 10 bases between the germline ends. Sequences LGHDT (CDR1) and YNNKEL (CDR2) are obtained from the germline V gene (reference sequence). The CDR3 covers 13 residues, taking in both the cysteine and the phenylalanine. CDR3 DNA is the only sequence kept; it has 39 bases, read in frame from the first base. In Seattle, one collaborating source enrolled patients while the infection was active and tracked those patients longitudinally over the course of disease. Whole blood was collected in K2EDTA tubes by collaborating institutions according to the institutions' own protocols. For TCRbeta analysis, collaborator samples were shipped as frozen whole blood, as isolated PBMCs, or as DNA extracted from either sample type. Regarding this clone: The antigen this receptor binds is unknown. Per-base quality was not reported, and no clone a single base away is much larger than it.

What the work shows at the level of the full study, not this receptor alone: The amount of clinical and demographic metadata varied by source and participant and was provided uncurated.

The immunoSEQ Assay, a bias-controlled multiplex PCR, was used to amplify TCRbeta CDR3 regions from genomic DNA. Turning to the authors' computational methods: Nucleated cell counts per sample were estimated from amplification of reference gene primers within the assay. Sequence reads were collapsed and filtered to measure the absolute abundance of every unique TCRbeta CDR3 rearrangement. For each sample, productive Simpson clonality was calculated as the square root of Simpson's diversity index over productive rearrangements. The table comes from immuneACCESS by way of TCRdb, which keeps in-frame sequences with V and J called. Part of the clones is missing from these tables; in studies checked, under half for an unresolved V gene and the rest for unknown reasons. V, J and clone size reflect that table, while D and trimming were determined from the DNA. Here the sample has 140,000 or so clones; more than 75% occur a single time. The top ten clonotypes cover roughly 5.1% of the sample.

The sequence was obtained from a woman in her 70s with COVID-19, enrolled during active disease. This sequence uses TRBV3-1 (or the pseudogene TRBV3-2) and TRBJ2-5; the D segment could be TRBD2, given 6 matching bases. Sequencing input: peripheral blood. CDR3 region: CASSPGLGETQYF. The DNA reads TGTGCCAGCAGCCCGGGACTCGGAGAGACCCAGTACTTC.